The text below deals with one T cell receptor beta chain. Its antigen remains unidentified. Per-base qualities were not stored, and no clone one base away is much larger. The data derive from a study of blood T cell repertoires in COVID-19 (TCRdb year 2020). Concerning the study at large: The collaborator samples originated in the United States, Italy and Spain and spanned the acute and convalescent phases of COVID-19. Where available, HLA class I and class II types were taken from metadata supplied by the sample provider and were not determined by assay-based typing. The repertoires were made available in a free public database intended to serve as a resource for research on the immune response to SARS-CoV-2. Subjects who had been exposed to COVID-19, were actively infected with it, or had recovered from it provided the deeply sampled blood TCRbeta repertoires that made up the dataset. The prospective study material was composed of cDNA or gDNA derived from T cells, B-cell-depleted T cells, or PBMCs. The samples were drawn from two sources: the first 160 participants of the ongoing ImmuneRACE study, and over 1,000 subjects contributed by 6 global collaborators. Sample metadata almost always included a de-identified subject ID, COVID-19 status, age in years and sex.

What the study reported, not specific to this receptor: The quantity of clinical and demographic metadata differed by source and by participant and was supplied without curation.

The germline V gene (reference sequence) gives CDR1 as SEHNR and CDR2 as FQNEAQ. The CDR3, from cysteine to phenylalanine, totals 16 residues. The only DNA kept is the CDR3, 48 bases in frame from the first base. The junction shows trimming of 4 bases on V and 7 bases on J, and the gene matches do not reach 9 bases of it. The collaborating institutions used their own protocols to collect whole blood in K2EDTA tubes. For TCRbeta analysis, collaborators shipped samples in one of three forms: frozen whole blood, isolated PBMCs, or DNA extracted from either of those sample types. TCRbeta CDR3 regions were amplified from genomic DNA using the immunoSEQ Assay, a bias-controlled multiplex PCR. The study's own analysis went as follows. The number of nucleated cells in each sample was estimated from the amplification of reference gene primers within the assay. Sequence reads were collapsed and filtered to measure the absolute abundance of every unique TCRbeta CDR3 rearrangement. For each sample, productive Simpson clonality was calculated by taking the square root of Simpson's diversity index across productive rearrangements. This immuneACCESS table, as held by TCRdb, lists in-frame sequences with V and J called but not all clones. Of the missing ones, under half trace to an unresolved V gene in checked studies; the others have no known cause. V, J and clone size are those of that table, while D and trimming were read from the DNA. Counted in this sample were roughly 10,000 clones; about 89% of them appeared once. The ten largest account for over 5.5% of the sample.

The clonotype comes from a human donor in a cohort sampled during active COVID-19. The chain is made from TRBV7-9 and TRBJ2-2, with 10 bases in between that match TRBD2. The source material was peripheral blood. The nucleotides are TGTGCCAGCAGCTCCCTAGCGGGGGCCTGGGGCGGGGAGCTGTTTTTT. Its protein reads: CASSSLAGAWGGELFF.